This T cell receptor beta chain was obtained from a study of cytomegalovirus exposure and HLA in healthy donors. The overall study: An analysis done earlier identified around 100 million unique TCR beta sequences from about 179 million T cells.

Findings of the study overall: Previously analyzed data showed that most TCR beta V segments were productive at a frequency of about 87% or about 30%. The investigators catalogued 150 to 200 TCR beta chains as cytomegalovirus-associated.

On this clone: Its cognate antigen is unknown.

Primers included in the PCR were 60 Vbeta and 13 Jbeta primers. In the original processing: Later analysis identified 80 million to 85 million unique TCR beta chains, some 10 million shared. TCRdb's copy holds only in-frame clones and misses some; the assay was immunoSEQ multiplex PCR. The D gene and trimming were derived from the DNA, and the V and J assignments and clone size from that table. Of approximately 180,000 clones in the sample, 65% to 80% are singletons; the top ten hold 0.95% to 1.4%. Germline CDR1 MGHDK, CDR2 SYGVNS. The V gene end was trimmed by 4 bases and the J gene end by 2 bases; junction bases not matched to a gene: 0. The CDR3 consists of 15 residues.

J is TRBJ2-1 and V is TRBV25-1, with 12 bases identical to TRBD2. Input material: PBMCs. The source is a woman aged 40-49 years in good health and CMV-seronegative. The CDR3 protein is CASSASGRAYNEQFF. The CDR3 DNA reads TGTGCCAGCAGTGCTAGCGGGAGGGCCTACAATGAGCAGTTCTTC.